This TCR beta chain emerged from a study of CD8+CD57+ T cells in acquired aplastic anemia. TCR beta VDJ and CDR3 were profiled, and genomic DNA was the template. TCRdb re-derived calls from the reads in MiXCR, one entry per CDR3 protein. This table holds fewer than 200,000 distinct CDR3 sequences, over 40% found once. The CDR3 sequence is 12 residues long. Losses at the gene ends were 5 bases for V and 6 bases for J; bases not matched to a gene: 4. This clonotype showed up many times. Only patients with CD8+CD57+ cell expansion on flow cytometry were chosen for sequencing. The material sequenced was sorted CD4+, CD8+, or CD8+CD57+ T cells (not recorded which) from PBMCs. The rearrangement uses TRBV12-3 or TRBV12-4 and TRBJ2-7; TRBD2 agrees at 7 bases. This receptor was identified in a human donor with aplastic anemia. CDR3 nucleotides: TGTGCCAGCAGTCCCAGGGAGGGCGAGCAGTACTTC. This codes for CASSPREGEQYF.